This T cell receptor beta chain stems from a study of lymphopenia after photon versus proton radiotherapy (dated by TCRdb to between 2018 and 2021). Study-wide context: In patients with gastrointestinal tumors who developed high-grade lymphopenia, the study compared the immunological effects of photon radiation therapy with those of proton radiation therapy. The cohort included approximately 18 patients with gastrointestinal tumors who developed lymphopenia after receiving either photon or proton therapy. The goal of the study was to describe how the two radiation modalities differ in their effects on the immune system.

The CDR3 starts with the cysteine, ends with the phenylalanine, and has 13 residues. The kept DNA is CDR3 alone, 39 bases in frame from the first base. CDR1 and CDR2, per the germline V gene, are SGHRS and YFSETQ. Trimming takes 4 bases from V and 5 bases from J, and the germline ends sit 12 bases apart. What the authors observed across the whole study: During treatment, patients who received proton therapy stayed relatively stable, whereas patients who received photon therapy lost naive T cells and TCR diversity and gained effector/memory populations. The authors looked at the survival association only in patients who died, and they framed better survival with proton therapy as a possibility rather than a demonstrated result. After the lymphocyte count nadir, repertoires from photon-treated patients showed oligoclonal expansion, particularly of CD8+ Temra cells, and this expansion drove the decline in diversity. Across the cohort, an inverse correlation was found between a larger post-nadir drop in TCR diversity and overall survival time among patients who died.

In the case of this clone: Its antigen target is currently unknown. One base away there is no much larger clone; base qualities are not given.

Libraries came from the immunoSEQ multiplex PCR assay. Deep sequencing of rearranged TCR beta loci, alongside multiparametric flow cytometry, was used to profile T cell repertoires. The table was pulled from immuneACCESS by TCRdb, which kept in-frame rearrangements only. Such tables lose some clones; where checked, under half of the loss comes from unresolved V genes, and the rest has no known cause. For this sample the table gives 50,000 to 70,000 clones, of which about nine tenths were detected only once. Of the sample, around 13% falls within the top ten clones. The sample in question was peripheral blood, obtained from a patient treated with proton-based radiotherapy. The V and J genes are TRBV5-1 and TRBJ2-5; the D gene is not confidently resolved. The source of this sequence is an elderly man with esophageal cancer. The CDR3 amino acid sequence is: CASSVVPGETQYF. The nucleotide sequence is given as TGCGCCAGCAGCGTTGTACCTGGCGAGACCCAGTACTTC. The entire variable domain, with the stretches around the CDR3 drawn from the reference TRBV5-1 and TRBJ2-5 proteins, is KAGVTQTPRYLIKTRGQQVTLSCSPISGHRSVSWYQQTPGQGLQFLFEYFSETQRNKGNFPGRFSGRQFSNSRSEMNVSTLELGDSALYLCASSVVPGETQYFGPGTRLLVL.